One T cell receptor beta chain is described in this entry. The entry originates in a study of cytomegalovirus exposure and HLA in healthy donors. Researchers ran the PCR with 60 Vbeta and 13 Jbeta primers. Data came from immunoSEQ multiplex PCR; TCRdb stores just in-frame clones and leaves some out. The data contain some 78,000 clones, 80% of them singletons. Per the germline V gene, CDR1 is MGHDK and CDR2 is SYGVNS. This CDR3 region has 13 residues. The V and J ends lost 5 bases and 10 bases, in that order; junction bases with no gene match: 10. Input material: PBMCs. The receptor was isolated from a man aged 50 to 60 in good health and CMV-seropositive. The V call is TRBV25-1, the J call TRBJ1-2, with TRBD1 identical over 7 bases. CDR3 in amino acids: CASSITGEPFYTF. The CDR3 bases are TGTGCCAGCAGTATCACAGGGGAGCCATTCTACACCTTC.